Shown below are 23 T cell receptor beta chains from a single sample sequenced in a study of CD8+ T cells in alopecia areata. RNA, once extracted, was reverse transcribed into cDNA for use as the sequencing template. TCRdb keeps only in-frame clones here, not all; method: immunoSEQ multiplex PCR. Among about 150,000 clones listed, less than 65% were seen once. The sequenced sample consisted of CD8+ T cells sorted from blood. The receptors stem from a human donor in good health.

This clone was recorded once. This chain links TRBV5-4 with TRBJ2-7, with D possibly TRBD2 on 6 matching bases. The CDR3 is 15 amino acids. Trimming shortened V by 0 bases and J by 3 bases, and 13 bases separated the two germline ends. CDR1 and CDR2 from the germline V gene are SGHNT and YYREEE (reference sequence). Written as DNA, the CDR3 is TGTGCCAGCAGCTTGGACCGGGACTCCTTCTACGAGCAGTACTTC. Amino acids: CASSLDRDSFYEQYF.

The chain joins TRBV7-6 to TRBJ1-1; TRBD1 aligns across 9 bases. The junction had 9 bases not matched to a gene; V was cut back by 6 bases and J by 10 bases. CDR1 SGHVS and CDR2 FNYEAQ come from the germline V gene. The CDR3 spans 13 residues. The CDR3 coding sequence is TGTGCCAGCAGGTCGGGACAGGGCCAAGGAGCTTTCTTT. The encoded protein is CASRSGQGQGAFF.

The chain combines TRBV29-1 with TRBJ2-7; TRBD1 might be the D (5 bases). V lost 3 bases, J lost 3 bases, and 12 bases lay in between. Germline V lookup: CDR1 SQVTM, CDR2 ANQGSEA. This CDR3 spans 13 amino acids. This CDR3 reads CSVEAGNFYEQYF. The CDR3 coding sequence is TGCAGCGTTGAGGCAGGGAATTTCTACGAGCAGTACTTC.

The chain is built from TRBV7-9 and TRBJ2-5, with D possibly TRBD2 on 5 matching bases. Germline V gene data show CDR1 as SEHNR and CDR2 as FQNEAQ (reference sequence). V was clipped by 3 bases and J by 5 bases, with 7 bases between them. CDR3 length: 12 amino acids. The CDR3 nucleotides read TGTGCCAGCAGCTTGAGGGAGGAGACCCAGTACTTC. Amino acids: CASSLREETQYF.

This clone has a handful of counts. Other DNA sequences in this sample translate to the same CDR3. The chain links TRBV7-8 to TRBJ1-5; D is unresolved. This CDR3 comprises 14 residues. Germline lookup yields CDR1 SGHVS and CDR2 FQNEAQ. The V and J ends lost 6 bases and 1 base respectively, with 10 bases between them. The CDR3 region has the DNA TGTGCCAGCAGTTTAAAGGGCAGCAATCAGCCCCAGCATTTT. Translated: CASSLKGSNQPQHF.

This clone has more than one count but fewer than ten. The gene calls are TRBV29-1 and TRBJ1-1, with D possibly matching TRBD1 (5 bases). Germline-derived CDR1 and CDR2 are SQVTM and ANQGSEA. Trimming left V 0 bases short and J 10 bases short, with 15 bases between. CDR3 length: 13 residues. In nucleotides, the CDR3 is TGCAGCGTTGAAGATCGGTGGGACTGGGTAGCTTTCTTT. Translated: CSVEDRWDWVAFF.

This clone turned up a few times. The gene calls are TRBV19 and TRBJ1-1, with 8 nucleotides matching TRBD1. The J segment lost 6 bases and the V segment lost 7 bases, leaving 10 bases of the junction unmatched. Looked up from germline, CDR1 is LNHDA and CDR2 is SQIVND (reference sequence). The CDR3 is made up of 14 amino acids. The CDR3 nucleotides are TGTGCCAGTACCCCTGGACAGGGAAGAGCTGAAGCTTTCTTT. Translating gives CASTPGQGRAEAFF. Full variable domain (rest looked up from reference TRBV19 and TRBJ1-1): DGGITQSPKYLFRKEGQNVTLSCEQNLNHDAMYWYRQDPGQGLRLIYYSQIVNDFQKGDIAEGYSVSREKKESFPLTVTSAQKNPTAFYLCASTPGQGRAEAFFGQGTRLTVV.

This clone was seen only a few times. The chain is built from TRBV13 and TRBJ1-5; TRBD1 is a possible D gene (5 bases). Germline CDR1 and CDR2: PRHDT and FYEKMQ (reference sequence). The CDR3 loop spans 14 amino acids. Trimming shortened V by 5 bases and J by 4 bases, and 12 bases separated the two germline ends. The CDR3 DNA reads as TGTGCCAGCAGCCTCCGGGGCTCGAATCAGCCCCAGCATTTT. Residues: CASSLRGSNQPQHF.

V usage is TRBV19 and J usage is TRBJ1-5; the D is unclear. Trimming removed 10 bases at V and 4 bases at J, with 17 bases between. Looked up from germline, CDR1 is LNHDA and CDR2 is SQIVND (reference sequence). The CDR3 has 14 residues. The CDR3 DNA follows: TGTGCCACCGAGACGGGGAATGGAAATCAGCCCCAGCATTTT. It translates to CATETGNGNQPQHF.

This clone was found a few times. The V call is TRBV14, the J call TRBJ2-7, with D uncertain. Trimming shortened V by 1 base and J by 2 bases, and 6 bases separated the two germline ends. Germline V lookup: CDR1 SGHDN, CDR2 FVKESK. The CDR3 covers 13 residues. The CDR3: CASSQGRTYEQYF. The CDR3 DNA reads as TGTGCCAGCAGCCAAGGCAGGACCTACGAGCAGTACTTC. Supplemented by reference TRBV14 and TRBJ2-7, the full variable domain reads EAGVTQFPSHSVIEKGQTVTLRCDPISGHDNLYWYRRVMGKEIKFLLHFVKESKQDESGMPNNRFLAERTGGTYSTLKVQPAELEDSGVYFCASSQGRTYEQYFGPGTRLTVT.

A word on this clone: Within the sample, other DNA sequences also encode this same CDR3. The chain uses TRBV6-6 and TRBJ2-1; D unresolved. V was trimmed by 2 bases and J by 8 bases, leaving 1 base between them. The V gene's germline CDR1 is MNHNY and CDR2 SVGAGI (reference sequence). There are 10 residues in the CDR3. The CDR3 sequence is CASSYDEQFF. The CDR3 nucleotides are TGTGCCAGCAGTTACGATGAGCAGTTCTTC.

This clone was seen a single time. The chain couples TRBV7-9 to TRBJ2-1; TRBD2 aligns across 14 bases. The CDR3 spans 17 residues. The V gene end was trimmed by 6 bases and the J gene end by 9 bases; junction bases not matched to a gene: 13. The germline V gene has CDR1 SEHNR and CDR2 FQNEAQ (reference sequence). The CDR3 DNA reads TGTGCCAGCAGATCCTCGGGGACTAGCGGGAGTCCGTCTGAGCAGTTCTTC. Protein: CASRSSGTSGSPSEQFF.

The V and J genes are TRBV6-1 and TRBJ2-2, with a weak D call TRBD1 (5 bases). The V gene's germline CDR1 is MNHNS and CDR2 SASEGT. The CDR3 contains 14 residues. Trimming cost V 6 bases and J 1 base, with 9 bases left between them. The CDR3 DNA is TGTGCCAGCAGCCTCGGACAGAACACCGGGGAGCTGTTTTTT. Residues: CASSLGQNTGELFF.

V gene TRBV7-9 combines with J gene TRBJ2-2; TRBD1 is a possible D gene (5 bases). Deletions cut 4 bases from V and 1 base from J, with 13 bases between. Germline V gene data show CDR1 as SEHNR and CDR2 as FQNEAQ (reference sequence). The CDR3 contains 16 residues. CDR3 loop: CASSSKWTQNTGELFF. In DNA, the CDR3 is TGTGCCAGCAGCTCCAAATGGACACAGAACACCGGGGAGCTGTTTTTT.

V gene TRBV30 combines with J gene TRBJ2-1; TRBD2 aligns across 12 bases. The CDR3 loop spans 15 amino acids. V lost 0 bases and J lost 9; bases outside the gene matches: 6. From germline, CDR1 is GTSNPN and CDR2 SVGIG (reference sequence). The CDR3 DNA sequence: TGTGCCTGGAGTGTCGCTAGCGGGAGGGCCAGTGAGCAGTTCTTC. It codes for CAWSVASGRASEQFF.

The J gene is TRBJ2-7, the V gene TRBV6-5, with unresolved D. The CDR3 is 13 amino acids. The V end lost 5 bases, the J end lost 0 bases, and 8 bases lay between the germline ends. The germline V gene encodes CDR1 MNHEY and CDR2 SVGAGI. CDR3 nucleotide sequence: TGTGCCAGCAGTCTCCCCGGCTCCTACGAGCAGTACTTC. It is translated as CASSLPGSYEQYF.

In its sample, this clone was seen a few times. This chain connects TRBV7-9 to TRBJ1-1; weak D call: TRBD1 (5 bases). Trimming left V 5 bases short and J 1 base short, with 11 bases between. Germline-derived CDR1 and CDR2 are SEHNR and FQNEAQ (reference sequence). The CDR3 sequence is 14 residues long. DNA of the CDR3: TGTGCCAGCAGCCCCGGGACTAAGAACACTGAAGCTTTCTTT. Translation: CASSPGTKNTEAFF.

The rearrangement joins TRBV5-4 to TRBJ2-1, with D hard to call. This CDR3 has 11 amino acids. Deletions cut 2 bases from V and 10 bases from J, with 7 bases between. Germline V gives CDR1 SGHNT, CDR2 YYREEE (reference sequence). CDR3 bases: TGTGCCAGCAGCTTTGGCGGCGAGCAGTTCTTC. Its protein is CASSFGGEQFF. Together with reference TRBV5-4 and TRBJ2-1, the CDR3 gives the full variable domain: ETGVTQSPTHLIKTRGQQVTLRCSSQSGHNTVSWYQQALGQGPQFIFQYYREEENGRGNFPPRFSGLQFPNYSSELNVNALELDDSALYLCASSFGGEQFFGPGTRLTVL.

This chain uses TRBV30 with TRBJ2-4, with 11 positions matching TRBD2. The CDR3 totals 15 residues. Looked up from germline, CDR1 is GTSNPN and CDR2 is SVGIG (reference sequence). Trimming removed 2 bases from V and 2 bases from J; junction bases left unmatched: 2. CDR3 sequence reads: CAWSKTSGTKNIQYF. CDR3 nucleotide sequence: TGTGCCTGGAGTAAGACTAGCGGGACCAAAAACATTCAGTACTTC.

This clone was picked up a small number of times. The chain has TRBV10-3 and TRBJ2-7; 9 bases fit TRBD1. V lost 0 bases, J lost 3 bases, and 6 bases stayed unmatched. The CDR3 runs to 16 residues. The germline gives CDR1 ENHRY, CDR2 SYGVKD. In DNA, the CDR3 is TGTGCCATCAGTGAGTCGGGACAGGGAGGGGGCTACGAGCAGTACTTC. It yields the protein CAISESGQGGGYEQYF.

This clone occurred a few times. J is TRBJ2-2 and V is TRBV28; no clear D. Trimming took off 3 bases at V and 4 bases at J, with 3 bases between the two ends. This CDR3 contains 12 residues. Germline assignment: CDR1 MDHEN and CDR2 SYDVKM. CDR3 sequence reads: CASSFLTGELFF. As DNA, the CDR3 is TGTGCCAGCAGTTTCCTCACCGGGGAGCTGTTTTTT.

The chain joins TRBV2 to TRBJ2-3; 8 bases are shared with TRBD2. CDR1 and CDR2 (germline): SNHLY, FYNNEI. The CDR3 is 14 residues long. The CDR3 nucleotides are TGTGCTACACACTCTAGCGGGAGCACAGATACGCAGTATTTT. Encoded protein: CATHSSGSTDTQYF.

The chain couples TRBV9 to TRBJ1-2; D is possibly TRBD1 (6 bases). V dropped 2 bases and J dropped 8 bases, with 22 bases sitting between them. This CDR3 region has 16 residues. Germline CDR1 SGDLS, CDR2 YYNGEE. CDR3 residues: CASSVRIRDIPRGYTF. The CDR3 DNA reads TGTGCCAGCAGCGTTCGAATCCGGGACATACCGAGGGGCTACACCTTC.